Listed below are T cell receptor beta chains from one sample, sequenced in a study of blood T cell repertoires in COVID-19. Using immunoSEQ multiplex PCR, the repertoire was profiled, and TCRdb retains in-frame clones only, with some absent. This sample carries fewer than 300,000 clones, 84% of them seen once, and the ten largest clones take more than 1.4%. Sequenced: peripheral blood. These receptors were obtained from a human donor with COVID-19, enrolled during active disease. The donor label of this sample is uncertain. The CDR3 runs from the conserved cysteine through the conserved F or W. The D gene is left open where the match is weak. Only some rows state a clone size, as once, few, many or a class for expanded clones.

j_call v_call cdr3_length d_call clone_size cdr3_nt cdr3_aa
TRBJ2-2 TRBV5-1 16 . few TGCGCCAGCAGCTTGGTCGGCCAGGGGAACACCGGGGAGCTGTTTTTT CASSLVGQGNTGELFF
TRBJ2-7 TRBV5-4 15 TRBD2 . TGTGCCAGCAGCTTGGTTGGGGCGGGGGCCTACGAGCAGTACTTC CASSLVGAGAYEQYF
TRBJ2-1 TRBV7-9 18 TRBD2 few TGTGCCAGCAGCCAAAAGATTAGACTAAGCGGGAGGAACAATGAGCAGTTCTTC CASSQKIRLSGRNNEQFF
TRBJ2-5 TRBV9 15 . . TGTGCCAGCAGCGTAGGGGGAGGCCCGCAAGAGACCCAGTACTTC CASSVGGGPQETQYF
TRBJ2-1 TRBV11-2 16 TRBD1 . TGTGCCAGCAGACCCACAGGGGGGTACTCCTACAATGAGCAGTTCTTC CASRPTGGYSYNEQFF
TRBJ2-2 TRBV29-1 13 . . TGCAGCGTTGACAGGATGAACACCGGGGAGCTGTTTTTT CSVDRMNTGELFF
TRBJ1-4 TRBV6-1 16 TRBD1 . TGTGCCAGCAGTGGTCCGGGACAGATATCTAATGAAAAACTGTTTTTT CASSGPGQISNEKLFF
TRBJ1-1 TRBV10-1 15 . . TGCGCCAGCAGTGCCCGGGACCGGGGGATTCTTGAAGCTTTCTTT CASSARDRGILEAFF
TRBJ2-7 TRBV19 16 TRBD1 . TGTGCCAGTAGTATAGATCCGGGACAGATGGCTAAGGAGCAGTACTTC CASSIDPGQMAKEQYF
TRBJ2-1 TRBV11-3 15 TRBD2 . TGTGCCAGCAGCCAAGCGGGAGGCCCCTACAATGAGCAGTTCTTC CASSQAGGPYNEQFF
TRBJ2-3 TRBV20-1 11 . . TGCAGTGCCGTAACACCAGATACGCAGTATTTT CSAVTPDTQYF
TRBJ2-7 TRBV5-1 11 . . TGCGCCAGCAGCACAGGTGGGGAGCAGTACTTC CASSTGGEQYF
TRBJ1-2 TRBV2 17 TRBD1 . TGTGCCAGCAGAAGCCGGGACAGGGGGTTTTTTAACTATGGCTACACCTTC CASRSRDRGFFNYGYTF
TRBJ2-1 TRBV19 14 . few TGTGCCAGTAGGGGTGGGACTCAGTACAATGAGCAGTTCTTC CASRGGTQYNEQFF
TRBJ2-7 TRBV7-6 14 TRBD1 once TGTGCCAGCAGCTCCGGGACAGGGGTGTACGAGCAGTACTTC CASSSGTGVYEQYF
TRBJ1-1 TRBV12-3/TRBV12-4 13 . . TGTGCCAGCAGTTTGGAGTCGAACACTGAAGCTTTCTTT CASSLESNTEAFF
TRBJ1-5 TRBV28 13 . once TGTGCCAGCAGTTTAGCAGGGGCTCAGCCCCAGCATTTT CASSLAGAQPQHF
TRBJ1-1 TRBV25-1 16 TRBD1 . TGTGCCAGCAGTCTGGACAGGGGGAATATGAACACTGAAGCTTTCTTT CASSLDRGNMNTEAFF
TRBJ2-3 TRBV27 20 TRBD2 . TGTGCCAGCAGTTCCCCCATGGGGTCTAGCGGGAGGACAAGCACAGATACGCAGTATTTT CASSSPMGSSGRTSTDTQYF
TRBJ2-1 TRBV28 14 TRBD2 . TGTGCCAGCAGCCGGCGGGAGAACAGGTATGAGCAGTTCTTC CASSRRENRYEQFF
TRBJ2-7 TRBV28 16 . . TGTGCCAGCGTCGGTTCTGGGGGGTTCAGCTCCTACGAGCAGTACTTC CASVGSGGFSSYEQYF
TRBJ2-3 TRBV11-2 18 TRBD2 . TGTGCCAGCAGCTTAAGCCTCAAAACTAGCGGGAGCGGAGATACGCAGTATTTT CASSLSLKTSGSGDTQYF
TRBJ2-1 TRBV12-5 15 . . TGTGCTAGTGGTCCGGGTCATCTCGCCTACAATGAGCAGTTCTTC CASGPGHLAYNEQFF
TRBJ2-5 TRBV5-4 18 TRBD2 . TGTGCCAGCAGCTTGGGATCCAGCGGGAGGTCGATGGGAGAGACCCAGTACTTC CASSLGSSGRSMGETQYF
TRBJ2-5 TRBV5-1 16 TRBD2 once TGCGCCAGCGGCCGACTTCCGGGACTAGCGGAAGAGACCCAGTACTTC CASGRLPGLAEETQYF
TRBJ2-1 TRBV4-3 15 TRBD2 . TGCGCCAGCAGCCGAGAAGCGGGAGGGCCTGATGAGCAGTTCTTC CASSREAGGPDEQFF
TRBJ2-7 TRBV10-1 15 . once TGCGCCAGAACCGACCCCGGGCAGGGCACCTACGAGCAGTACTTC CARTDPGQGTYEQYF
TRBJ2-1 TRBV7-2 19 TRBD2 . TGTGCCAGCAGCTCCCCCCCAGGGAGCGGGAGCGCCCAATACAATGAGCAGTTCTTC CASSSPPGSGSAQYNEQFF
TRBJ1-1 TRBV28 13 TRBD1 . TGTGCCAGCGCTAGGACAGGGCGGACTGAAGCTTTCTTT CASARTGRTEAFF
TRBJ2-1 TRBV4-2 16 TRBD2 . TGTGCCAGCAGCCAAGATCTAGCGGGAGTAAACGGTGAGCAGTTCTTC CASSQDLAGVNGEQFF